Following are 4 T cell receptor beta chains from one sample sequenced in a study of shared clonotypes between healthy human individuals. Clones were sequenced by immunoSEQ multiplex PCR, and TCRdb holds only the in-frame ones, with some missing. The table has roughly 1 million clones, 70% to 80% seen once. The sample comprised memory CD4+ T cells from PBMCs. The subset was: CD45RA-negative fraction. These receptor sequences come from a man aged 18 to 29 in good health. Some clones in this sample may be carry-over from other donors' samples.

The rearrangement joins TRBV30 to TRBJ1-2; D uncertain. Germline CDR1 is GTSNPN and CDR2 is SVGIG (reference sequence). V dropped 2 bases and J dropped 13 bases, with 20 bases sitting between them. The CDR3 spans 13 residues. CDR3 residues: CAWSPRVAQSPTF. The CDR3, as DNA: TGTGCCTGGAGTCCTCGGGTAGCCCAATCCCCCACCTTC.

This chain links TRBV9 with TRBJ1-5; D unclear. The CDR3 extends over 13 amino acids. With 0 bases removed from V and 3 bases from J, the gap between germline ends came to 4 bases. Germline CDR1 reads SGDLS; CDR2 reads YYNGEE. The CDR3 spells CASSVGNNQPQHF. For the CDR3, the DNA is TGTGCCAGCAGCGTAGGAAACAATCAGCCCCAGCATTTT.

The rearrangement links TRBV27 to TRBJ1-2, with TRBD1 identical over 7 bases. The V and J ends lost 5 bases and 4 bases, in that order; junction bases with no gene match: 10. The CDR3 is 15 amino acids. In germline, CDR1 is MNHEY, CDR2 SMNVEV (reference sequence). In nucleotides, the CDR3 is TGTGCCAGCAGTCAGACCGAATCAGGGGGCTATGGCTACACCTTC. It is translated as CASSQTESGGYGYTF.

The chain combines TRBV18 with TRBJ2-5; 7 bases align to TRBD2. V dropped 2 bases and J dropped 4; count of bases not matched to a gene: 10. Germline V gene data show CDR1 as KGHSH and CDR2 as LQKENI. The CDR3 extends over 16 amino acids. DNA for the CDR3: TGTGCCAGCTCACCATCGGGGGGACCCATTATAGAGACCCAGTACTTC. As protein: CASSPSGGPIIETQYF.